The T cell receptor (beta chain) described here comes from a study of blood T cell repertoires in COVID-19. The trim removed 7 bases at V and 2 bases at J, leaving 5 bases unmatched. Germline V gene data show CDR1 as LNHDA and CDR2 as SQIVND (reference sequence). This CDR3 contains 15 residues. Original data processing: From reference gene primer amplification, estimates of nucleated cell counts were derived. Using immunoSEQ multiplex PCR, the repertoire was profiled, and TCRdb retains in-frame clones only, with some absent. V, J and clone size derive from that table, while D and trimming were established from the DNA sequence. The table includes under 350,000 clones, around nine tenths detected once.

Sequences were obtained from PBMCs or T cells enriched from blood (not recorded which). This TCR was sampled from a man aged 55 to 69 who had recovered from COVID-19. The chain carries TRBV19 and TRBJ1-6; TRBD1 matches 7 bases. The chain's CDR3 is CASTRGTAYNSPLHF. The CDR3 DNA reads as TGTGCCAGTACCAGAGGGACAGCCTATAATTCACCCCTCCACTTT.